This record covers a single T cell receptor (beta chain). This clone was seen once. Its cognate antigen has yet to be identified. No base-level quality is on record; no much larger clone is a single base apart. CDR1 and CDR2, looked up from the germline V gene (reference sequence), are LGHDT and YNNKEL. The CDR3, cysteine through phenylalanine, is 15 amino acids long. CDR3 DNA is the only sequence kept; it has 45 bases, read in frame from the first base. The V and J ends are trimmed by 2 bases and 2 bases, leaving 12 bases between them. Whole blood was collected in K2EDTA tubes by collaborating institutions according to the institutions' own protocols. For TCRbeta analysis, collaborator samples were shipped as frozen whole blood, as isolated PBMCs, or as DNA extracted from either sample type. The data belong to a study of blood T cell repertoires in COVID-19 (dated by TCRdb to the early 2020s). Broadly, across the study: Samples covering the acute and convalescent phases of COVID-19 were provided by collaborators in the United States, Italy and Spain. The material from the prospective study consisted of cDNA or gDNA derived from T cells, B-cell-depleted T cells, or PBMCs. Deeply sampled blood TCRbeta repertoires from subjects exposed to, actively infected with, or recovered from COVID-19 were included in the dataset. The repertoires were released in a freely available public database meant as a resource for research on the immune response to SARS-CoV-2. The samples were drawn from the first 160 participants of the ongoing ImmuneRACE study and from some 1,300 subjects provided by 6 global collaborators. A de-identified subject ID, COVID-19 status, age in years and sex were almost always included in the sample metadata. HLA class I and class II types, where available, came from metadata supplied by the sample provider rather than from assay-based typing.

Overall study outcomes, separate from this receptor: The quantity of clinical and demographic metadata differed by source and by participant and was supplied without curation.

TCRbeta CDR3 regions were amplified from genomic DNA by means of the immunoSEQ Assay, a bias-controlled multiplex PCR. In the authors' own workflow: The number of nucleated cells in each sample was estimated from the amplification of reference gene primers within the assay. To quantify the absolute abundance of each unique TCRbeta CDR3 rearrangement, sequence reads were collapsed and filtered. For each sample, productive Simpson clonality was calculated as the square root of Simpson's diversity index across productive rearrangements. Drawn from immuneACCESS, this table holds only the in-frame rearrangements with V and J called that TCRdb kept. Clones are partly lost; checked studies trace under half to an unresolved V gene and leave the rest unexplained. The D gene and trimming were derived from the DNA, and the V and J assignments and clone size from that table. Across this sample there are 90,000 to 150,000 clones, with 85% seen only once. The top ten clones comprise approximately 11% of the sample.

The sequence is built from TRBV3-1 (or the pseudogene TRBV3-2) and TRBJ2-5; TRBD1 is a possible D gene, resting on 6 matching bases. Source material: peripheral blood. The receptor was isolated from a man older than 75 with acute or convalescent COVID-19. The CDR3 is CASSQREQGQETQYF. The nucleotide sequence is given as TGTGCCAGCAGCCAAAGAGAACAGGGACAAGAGACCCAGTACTTC.